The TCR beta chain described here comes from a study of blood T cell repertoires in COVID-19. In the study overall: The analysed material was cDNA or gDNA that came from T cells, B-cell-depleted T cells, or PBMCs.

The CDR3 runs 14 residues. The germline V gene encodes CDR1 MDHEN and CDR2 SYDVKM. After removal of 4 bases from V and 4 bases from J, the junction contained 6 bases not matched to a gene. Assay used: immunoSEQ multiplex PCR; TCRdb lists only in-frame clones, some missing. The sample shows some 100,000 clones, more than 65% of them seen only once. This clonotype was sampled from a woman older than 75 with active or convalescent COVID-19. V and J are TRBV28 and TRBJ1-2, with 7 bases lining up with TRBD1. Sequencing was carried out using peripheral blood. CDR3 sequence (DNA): TGTGCCAGCAGTTCCCAGGGGGAAGGCTATGGCTACACCTTC. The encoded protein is CASSSQGEGYGYTF.